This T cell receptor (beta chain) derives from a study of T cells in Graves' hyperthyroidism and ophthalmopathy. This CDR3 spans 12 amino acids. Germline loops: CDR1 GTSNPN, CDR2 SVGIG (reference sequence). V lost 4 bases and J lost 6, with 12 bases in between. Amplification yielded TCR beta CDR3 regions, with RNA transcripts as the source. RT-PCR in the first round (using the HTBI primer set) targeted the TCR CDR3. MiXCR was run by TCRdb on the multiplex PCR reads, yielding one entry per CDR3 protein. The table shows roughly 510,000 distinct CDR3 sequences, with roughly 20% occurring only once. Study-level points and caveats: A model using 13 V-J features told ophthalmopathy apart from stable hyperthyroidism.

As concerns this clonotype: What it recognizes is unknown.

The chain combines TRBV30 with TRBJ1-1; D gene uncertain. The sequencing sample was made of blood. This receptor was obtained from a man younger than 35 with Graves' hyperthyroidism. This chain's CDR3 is CAWKASEAEAFF. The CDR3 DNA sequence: TGTGCCTGGAAGGCCTCAGAGGCTGAAGCTTTCTTT.